This record covers a single T cell receptor beta chain. No antigen is known for it. Base qualities are not at hand, and no much larger clone is one base apart. Donors formed part of the validation cohort, which comprised about 120 subjects and was distinct from the first cohort of 690 or so subjects. The data stem from a study of cytomegalovirus exposure and HLA in healthy donors (dated by TCRdb to 2016 to 2017). Concerning the study at large: A later analysis indicated that the 120 validation repertoires were generated on the platform also employed for the approximately 700 repertoires of the first cohort. High-throughput TCR immunosequencing, statistical association of individual TCRs with disease status, and machine learning were combined to predict cytomegalovirus infection status. The study aimed to test whether signatures of past pathogen exposure could be identified by cataloging public T cell receptors. Besides the first cohort of about 730 subjects, a separate validation cohort made up of over a hundred different subjects was used. Points the paper makes about the study in general: It was suggested by the authors that the approach could potentially be generalized to other disease states and immunological phenotypes. Cytomegalovirus status was reported to be diagnosed by the classifier with high specificity and sensitivity in both the original and validation cohorts. All 120 or so repertoires were used to score co-occurrence in the validation cohort in a later analysis, because that analysis had no HLA typing for the cohort. Most TCR sequences were observed very rarely across donors, whereas some public TCRs were present in many individuals. The study gave a list of about 170 TCR beta chains associated with cytomegalovirus. In vitro tests confirmed that a few of the cytomegalovirus-associated TCR beta chains recognize cytomegalovirus antigens. Subsequent analysis determined that TCRs grouped into clusters in the first cohort also showed a tendency toward co-occurrence across the 120 validation repertoires, and about 94% of cluster scores exceeded 0.

Library prep was done by the immunoSEQ multiplex PCR assay. The authors processed their data as follows. A statistical classification framework was developed to diagnose cytomegalovirus status using the catalog of TCR beta chain sequences. This is the immuneACCESS table as TCRdb keeps it, with only in-frame sequences that have V and J called. A part of the clones is gone; compared with another copy, unresolved V genes explain less than half, and the rest is unexplained. That table furnishes V, J and clone size, whereas the DNA furnished D and trimming. The sample profile shows roughly 200,000 clones; about 80% of them were found once. The ten most abundant clones make up about 3% of the sample. The CDR3 numbers 15 residues from cysteine through phenylalanine. Only the CDR3 DNA is retained, 45 bases long and in frame from the first base. The junction carries 16 bases between V and J, which are trimmed by 4 bases and 4 bases respectively. The germline V gene encodes CDR1 LNHDA and CDR2 SQIVND (reference sequence).

The sample taken for sequencing was PBMCs. The chain is assembled from TRBV19 and TRBJ1-2, with the D gene not confidently named. This TCR was recovered from a young woman in good health and CMV-seropositive. The CDR3 is CASSTEAMAAYGYTF. The DNA is TGTGCCAGTAGTACAGAAGCGATGGCGGCCTATGGCTACACCTTC.